A single sample is the source of the 5 T cell receptor beta chains below, sequenced in a study of blood T cell repertoires in COVID-19. Measured with immunoSEQ multiplex PCR; TCRdb has only the in-frame clones, and not every one. The sample lists about 230,000 clones, approximately 87% occurring once. The sequencing sample was made of peripheral blood. The receptor set was obtained from a woman between 65 and 79 years old with active or convalescent COVID-19.

The chain carries TRBV6-6 and TRBJ1-4; weak D call: TRBD1 (6 bases). Germline lookup yields CDR1 MNHNY and CDR2 SVGAGI (reference sequence). The CDR3 has 14 residues. Between the trimmed V and J ends, which lost 6 bases and 7 bases, there was a span of 15 bases. CDR3 sequence reads: CASRQGGAGEKLFF. The CDR3 nucleotides read TGTGCCAGCAGACAAGGGGGGGCCGGTGAAAAACTGTTTTTT.

V gene TRBV11-2 combines with J gene TRBJ1-2, with 9 bases aligning to TRBD1. J gave up 2 bases and V 6 bases, and 4 bases lay outside the gene matches. CDR1 is SGHAT, CDR2 FQNNGV, per germline. The CDR3 is made up of 14 amino acids. The CDR3 DNA follows: TGTGCCAGCAGTTCCGGGACAGGGAACTATGGCTACACCTTC. It encodes CASSSGTGNYGYTF.

The genes are TRBV4-1 and TRBJ1-4, with D perhaps matching TRBD1 (6 bases). This CDR3 has 13 residues. V lost 1 base and J 10 bases, leaving 10 bases between the germline ends. Germline values: CDR1 MGHRA, CDR2 YSYEKL. The CDR3, as DNA: TGCGCCAGCAGCCAAGGACAGGAAGGAAAACTGTTTTTT. Protein: CASSQGQEGKLFF.

This chain joins TRBV5-1 and TRBJ2-1, with 10 bases lining up with TRBD1. The J segment lost 9 bases and the V segment lost 3 bases, leaving 9 bases of the junction unmatched. The CDR3 covers 15 residues. Germline values: CDR1 SGHRS, CDR2 YFSETQ. CDR3 DNA sequence: TGCGCCAGCAGCTCCGGACAGGGGGGAAGCTCTGAGCAGTTCTTC. Translated: CASSSGQGGSSEQFF. Combining the CDR3 with reference TRBV5-1 and TRBJ2-1 gives the whole variable domain KAGVTQTPRYLIKTRGQQVTLSCSPISGHRSVSWYQQTPGQGLQFLFEYFSETQRNKGNFPGRFSGRQFSNSRSEMNVSTLELGDSALYLCASSSGQGGSSEQFFGPGTRLTVL.

This clone was observed a few times. The chain uses TRBV5-1 and TRBJ2-7; a weak D match, TRBD1 (6 bases). Germline CDR1 and CDR2: SGHRS and YFSETQ. CDR3 length: 15 residues. With 4 bases removed from V and 3 bases from J, the gap between germline ends came to 17 bases. The CDR3 DNA follows: TGCGCCAGCAGCCATGGTTCGGACAGCTACTACGAGCAGTACTTC. This sequence encodes CASSHGSDSYYEQYF.